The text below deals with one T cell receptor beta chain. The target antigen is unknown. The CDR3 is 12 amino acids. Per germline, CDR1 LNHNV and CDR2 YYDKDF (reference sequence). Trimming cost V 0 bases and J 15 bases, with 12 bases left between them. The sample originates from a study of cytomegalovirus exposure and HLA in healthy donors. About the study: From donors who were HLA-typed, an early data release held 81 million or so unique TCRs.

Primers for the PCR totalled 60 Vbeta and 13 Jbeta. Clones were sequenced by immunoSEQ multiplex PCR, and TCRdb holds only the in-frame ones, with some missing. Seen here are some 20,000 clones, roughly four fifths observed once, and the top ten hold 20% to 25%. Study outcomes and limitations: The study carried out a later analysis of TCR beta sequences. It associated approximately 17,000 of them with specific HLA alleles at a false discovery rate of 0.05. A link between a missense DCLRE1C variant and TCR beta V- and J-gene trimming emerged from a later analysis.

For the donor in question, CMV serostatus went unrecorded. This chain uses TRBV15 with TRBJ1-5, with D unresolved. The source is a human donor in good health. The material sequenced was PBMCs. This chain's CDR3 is CATSRDLTIPHF. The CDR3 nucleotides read TGTGCCACCAGCAGAGATCTAACTATCCCGCATTTT.